This T cell receptor beta chain stems from a study of cytotoxic CD8 clonotypes in ibrutinib-treated CLL (TCRdb year 2021). Concerning the study at large: The cohort was composed of more than ten relapsed/refractory and about 15 treatment-naive patients; IGHV unmutated status was identified in 17 patients. Responses were partial in roughly 24 patients and complete in 2; after median roughly 69 months follow-up, roughly 15 stayed in remission and roughly twelve progressed. The response samples were drawn at a median of around eleven months into treatment, with a range of roughly 6 to 36 months. On average, each sample had about 250,000 productive templates and under 95,000 productive rearrangements. Longitudinal samples were obtainable from about 30% of the roughly 86 participants in the trial. Cryopreserved peripheral blood mononuclear cells were collected before treatment, at response, and at either disease progression or sustained remission. All remission and progressive disease samples were collected while patients were still receiving ibrutinib.

A MiSeq instrument was used for deep resolution sequencing, which targeted depths ranging from 1 in 1 million up to 1 in 200,000 T cells, with coverage averaging 10x for each clonotype. TCR beta libraries were generated with the immunoSEQ hsTCRB Kit. The paper's processing steps were these. The data were analyzed with ImmunoSEQ Analyzer and ImmunoSEQ Data Assistant, and V, D and J gene assignments followed IMGT definitions. Clonality, with values ranging from 0 to 1, was calculated as one minus the normalized Shannon entropy of productive rearrangement frequencies. Only overrepresented clonotypes making up at least 0.05% of each patient's repertoire were included in the public clonotype analysis. Thirteen age-matched healthy donor repertoires from immuneACCESS were used as controls for clonality. This immuneACCESS table, as held by TCRdb, lists in-frame sequences with V and J called but not all clones. Of the missing ones, under half trace to an unresolved V gene in checked studies; the others have no known cause. V and J calls and clone size are those listed in that table; D and trimming were worked out from the DNA. The sample yields roughly 300,000 clones; around 69% were counted once. Jointly, the top ten make up approximately 5.1% of the sample.

Comments on this clone: Its antigen is not yet known. Nothing much larger sits one base from this clone, and base qualities are not available.

Overall study outcomes, separate from this receptor: At baseline, clonality was higher than in age-matched healthy donors and showed a strong correlation with circulating CD8+ T-cell counts. Sampling times were not matched between sustained-remission and progressing patients, and lymph node repertoires were not studied. Public clonotypes were rare and either shrank or stayed stable during treatment, and the rise in clonality at ibrutinib response reflected expansion of private clonotypes. Clonality rose at ibrutinib response, remained stable during sustained remission, and dropped back toward baseline at progression.

Per the publication, the time point label means: progressive disease on ibrutinib. Approximately 2 micrograms of genomic DNA were extracted from cryopreserved PBMCs for TCR beta library preparation. High-throughput TCR beta sequencing was performed on longitudinal blood samples from CLL patients receiving ibrutinib monotherapy. The patients took part in an open-label, single-center phase 2 trial of ibrutinib monotherapy. Sequenced here: PBMCs, sampled at disease progression, from a patient treated with ibrutinib. This clonotype was obtained from a human donor with chronic lymphocytic leukemia.

This receptor carries the CDR3 CASSPISSYNEQFF. The sequenced DNA is TGTGCCAGCAGTCCGATTAGCTCCTACAATGAGCAGTTCTTC. The chain couples TRBV27 to TRBJ2-1; the D gene lacks a confident call. The trim is 5 bases for V and 0 bases for J, with a gap of 8 bases between the germline ends. From its cysteine to its phenylalanine, the CDR3 spans 14 amino acids. The CDR3 DNA has 42 bases and is translated from base 1. CDR1 and CDR2, looked up from the germline V gene (reference sequence), are MNHEY and SMNVEV.